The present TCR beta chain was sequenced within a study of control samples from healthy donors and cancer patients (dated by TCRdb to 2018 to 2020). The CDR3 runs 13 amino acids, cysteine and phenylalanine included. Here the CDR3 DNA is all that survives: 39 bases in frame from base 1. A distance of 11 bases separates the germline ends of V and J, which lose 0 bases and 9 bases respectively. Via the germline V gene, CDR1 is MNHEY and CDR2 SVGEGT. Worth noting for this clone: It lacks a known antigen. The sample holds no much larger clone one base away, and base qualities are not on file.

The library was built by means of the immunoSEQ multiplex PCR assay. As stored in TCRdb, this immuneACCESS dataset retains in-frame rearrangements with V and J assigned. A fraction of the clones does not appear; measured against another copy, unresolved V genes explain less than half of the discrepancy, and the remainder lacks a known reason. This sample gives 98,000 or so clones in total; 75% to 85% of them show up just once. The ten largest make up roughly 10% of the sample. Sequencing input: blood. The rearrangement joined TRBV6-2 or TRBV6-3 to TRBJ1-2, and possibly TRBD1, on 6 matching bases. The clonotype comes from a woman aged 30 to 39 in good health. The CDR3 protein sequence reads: CASSYSLQGSYTF. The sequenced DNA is TGTGCCAGCAGTTACTCTTTACAGGGAAGCTACACCTTC.